Shown below are 30 T cell receptor beta chains from a single sample sequenced in a study of early T cells in non-severe SARS-CoV-2 infection. TCRdb reanalysed the 5' RACE reads using MiXCR and keeps one entry per CDR3 protein. The repertoire has 100,000 to 150,000 distinct CDR3 sequences, 15% of them found once; the top ten carry about a fifth. Source material: whole blood. The receptors come from an adult who was a healthcare worker with PCR-confirmed SARS-CoV-2 infection or an uninfected control (not recorded which).

This clonotype has a count of ten or more. CDR3 bases: TGTGCCAGCAGCTTAGATCCTCAAAGAAAGCAGTACTTC. Amino acid sequence: CASSLDPQRKQYF. V is TRBV7-6 and J is TRBJ2-7; no clear D gene. CDR3 length: 13 amino acids. CDR1 and CDR2 (germline): SGHVS, FNYEAQ. V gave up 1 base and J gave up 8 bases, with 12 bases separating them.

This clonotype was recorded many times. This chain uses TRBV12-3 or TRBV12-4 with TRBJ1-4; D might be TRBD1 (5 bases). The CDR3 has 14 amino acids. Trimming cost V 6 bases and J 6 bases, with 14 bases left between them. CDR3 nucleotides: TGTGCCAGCAGGAAGGGGACTACTGATGAAAAACTGTTTTTT. Translated, it gives CASRKGTTDEKLFF.

This chain joins TRBV7-9 and TRBJ2-5; D ambiguous. CDR1 is SEHNR, CDR2 FQNEAQ, per germline (reference sequence). This CDR3 comprises 14 residues. The V and J ends lost 4 bases and 4 bases respectively, with 13 bases between them. The CDR3 spells CASSSDQTLETQYF. CDR3 nucleotides: TGTGCCAGCAGCTCGGACCAAACACTAGAGACCCAGTACTTC.

The chain uses TRBV10-3 and TRBJ1-2; a weak D match, TRBD1 (5 bases). Per germline, CDR1 ENHRY and CDR2 SYGVKD. This CDR3 is 14 amino acids long. Trimming pared 2 bases from V and 4 bases from J, leaving 11 bases between. DNA for the CDR3: TGTGCCATCAGTGAGGCAGGGTCTATCTATGGCTACACCTTC. It codes for CAISEAGSIYGYTF.

In its sample, this clonotype was seen a few times. The chain carries TRBV5-1 and TRBJ2-3; D may match TRBD1 or TRBD2 (5 bases each). Trimming took 6 bases from V and 2 from J, leaving 16 bases between them. Germline V CDR1 and CDR2: SGHRS, YFSETQ. The length of the CDR3 is 15 residues. The CDR3 bases are TGCGCCAGCACCCCGGGGCGAGTGGTCACAGATACGCAGTATTTT. Amino acid sequence: CASTPGRVVTDTQYF.

The V call is TRBV19, the J call TRBJ2-5; TRBD2 matches 12 bases. The germline V gene has CDR1 LNHDA and CDR2 SQIVND (reference sequence). V shed 5 bases and J 0 bases; nucleotides not matched to a gene: 4. This CDR3 comprises 16 residues. As DNA, the CDR3 is TGTGCCAGTAGTGGACGACTAGCGGGGGACCAAGAGACCCAGTACTTC. This translates into CASSGRLAGDQETQYF.

Only a few counts were recorded for this clonotype. The gene calls are TRBV20-1 and TRBJ2-7; D may be TRBD1 (6 bases). Germline CDR1 DFQATT, CDR2 SNEGSKA (reference sequence). V was shortened by 5 bases and J by 7 bases, with 18 bases between the two germline ends. The CDR3 is made up of 13 amino acids. The CDR3 loop is CSASADRLGEQYF. As DNA, the CDR3 is TGCAGTGCTTCTGCGGACAGACTTGGGGAGCAGTACTTC.

The V gene is TRBV3-1, the J gene TRBJ2-5; D not resolved. CDR3 length: 12 amino acids. Germline V gene sequence: CDR1 LGHDT, CDR2 YNNKEL (reference sequence). V shed 8 bases and J shed 5 bases, with 12 bases lying between them. The CDR3 protein is CASRSSGETQYF. CDR3 nucleotides: TGTGCCAGCCGATCCTCCGGGGAGACCCAGTACTTC.

The V and J genes are TRBV2 and TRBJ2-5, with 8 bases that match TRBD2. This CDR3 spans 14 amino acids. Per germline, CDR1 SNHLY and CDR2 FYNNEI. The V segment lost 3 bases and the J segment 4 bases; nucleotides outside the gene matches: 4. The CDR3 loop reads CASSDGTRVETQYF. CDR3 nucleotides: TGTGCCAGCAGTGACGGGACTAGAGTAGAGACCCAGTACTTC. Based on the CDR3 plus reference TRBV2 and TRBJ2-5, the full variable domain is EPEVTQTPSHQVTQMGQEVILRCVPISNHLYFYWYRQILGQKVEFLVSFYNNEISEKSEIFDDQFSVERPDGSNFTLKIRSTKLEDSAMYFCASSDGTRVETQYFGPGTRLLVL.

This clonotype has more than one count but fewer than ten. The V call is TRBV5-1, the J call TRBJ2-3, with D tentatively TRBD2 (6 bases). Per the germline V gene, CDR1 is SGHRS and CDR2 is YFSETQ. CDR3 length: 15 amino acids. The V gene lost 6 bases and the J gene lost 0 bases, with 14 bases spanning the gap. In DNA, the CDR3 is TGCGCCAGCAATTACGGGGGAAGTAGCACAGATACGCAGTATTTT. Translation gives CASNYGGSSTDTQYF.

The genes are TRBV5-1 and TRBJ1-6; D unresolved. The CDR3 totals 12 residues. V was shortened by 0 bases and J by 13 bases, with 8 bases between the two germline ends. CDR1 SGHRS and CDR2 YFSETQ come from the germline V gene. CDR3 amino acids: CASSLGRDPLHF. CDR3 nucleotides: TGCGCCAGCAGCTTGGGAAGGGATCCCCTCCACTTT.

The rearrangement joins TRBV7-9 to TRBJ2-5; no reliable D call. V lost 5 bases and J 2 bases, leaving 15 bases between the germline ends. CDR3 length: 15 amino acids. Germline-derived CDR1 and CDR2 are SEHNR and FQNEAQ (reference sequence). The CDR3 DNA reads as TGTGCCAGCAGCACCTTACCCGAGTGGCAAGAGACCCAGTACTTC. It codes for CASSTLPEWQETQYF.

This clonotype was seen a few times. The J gene is TRBJ2-5, the V gene TRBV2; possibly TRBD2 for D (6 bases). The CDR3 runs to 13 residues. The V end lost 8 bases, the J end lost 1 base, and 11 bases lay between the germline ends. Germline lookup yields CDR1 SNHLY and CDR2 FYNNEI. The CDR3 DNA follows: TGTGCCAGCGGGGAGGAGACCCAAGAGACCCAGTACTTC. This sequence encodes CASGEETQETQYF.

This clonotype has ten or more counts. The chain links TRBV20-1 to TRBJ2-3; 8 bases map to TRBD2. J gave up 4 bases and V 0 bases, and 6 bases lay outside the gene matches. CDR1 and CDR2 (germline): DFQATT, SNEGSKA (reference sequence). The CDR3 loop spans 15 amino acids. The CDR3 region is CSARDPGGPADTQYF. As DNA, the CDR3 is TGCAGTGCTAGAGATCCGGGGGGGCCTGCAGATACGCAGTATTTT.

This clonotype showed up many times. CDR3 sequence reads: CASSRGGEETQYF. CDR3 nucleotide sequence: TGTGCCAGCAGCCGAGGGGGGGAAGAGACCCAGTACTTC. The V call is TRBV13, the J call TRBJ2-5; D might be TRBD2 (7 bases). CDR3 size: 13 residues. Germline CDR1 PRHDT, CDR2 FYEKMQ (reference sequence). V was cut by 5 bases and J by 3 bases, with 10 bases left in between.

This clonotype appeared a few times. V is TRBV7-8 and J is TRBJ2-3; the match to TRBD2 covers 12 bases. The CDR3 loop spans 14 amino acids. The V gene end was trimmed by 5 bases and the J gene end by 3 bases; junction bases not matched to a gene: 0. Germline V gene data show CDR1 as SGHVS and CDR2 as FQNEAQ. The CDR3 region has the DNA TGTGCCAGCAGCGGACTAGCGGGAACAGATACGCAGTATTTT. Its translation: CASSGLAGTDTQYF.

This clonotype was seen repeatedly, ten times or more. The rearrangement links TRBV4-1 to TRBJ1-1; perhaps TRBD1 as D (5 bases). This CDR3 region has 15 residues. CDR1 is MGHRA and CDR2 is YSYEKL in the germline V gene. V lost 0 bases and J 7 bases, leaving 15 bases between the germline ends. The CDR3 here is CASSQDPIQGGEAFF. The CDR3 bases are TGCGCCAGCAGCCAAGATCCAATTCAGGGAGGTGAAGCTTTCTTT.

This chain links TRBV3-1 with TRBJ2-3; D is unresolved. Germline assignment: CDR1 LGHDT and CDR2 YNNKEL (reference sequence). CDR3 length: 12 residues. Trimming removed 8 bases at V and 3 bases at J, with 9 bases between. This chain's CDR3 is CASRQDTDTQYF. The CDR3 nucleotides read TGTGCCAGCCGTCAAGATACAGATACGCAGTATTTT.

This clonotype was seen more than once but under ten times. The rearrangement joins TRBV7-9 to TRBJ2-5, with D uncertain. V was pared by 3 bases and J by 4 bases, with 15 bases between. Germline V gene sequence: CDR1 SEHNR, CDR2 FQNEAQ (reference sequence). The CDR3 sequence is 15 residues long. This chain's CDR3 is CASSLGRSPPETQYF. As DNA, the CDR3 is TGTGCCAGCAGCTTGGGCAGGTCACCCCCAGAGACCCAGTACTTC.

This sequence joins TRBV7-8 and TRBJ1-4; maybe TRBD1 (6 bases). The CDR3 is 17 amino acids. CDR1 and CDR2 (germline): SGHVS, FQNEAQ. Trimming cost V 5 bases and J 4 bases, with 20 bases left between them. The CDR3 spells CASSRGAARAVNEKLFF. The CDR3 DNA follows: TGTGCCAGCAGCAGGGGGGCGGCCCGGGCGGTTAATGAAAAACTGTTTTTT.

J is TRBJ1-2 and V is TRBV29-1, with D uncertain. The CDR3 contains 11 residues. Trimming left V 1 base short and J 4 bases short, with 4 bases between. Looked up from germline, CDR1 is SQVTM and CDR2 is ANQGSEA. The CDR3: CSVEGTYGYTF. DNA for the CDR3: TGCAGCGTTGAAGGGACCTATGGCTACACCTTC.

The V call is TRBV14, the J call TRBJ2-5; 10 nucleotides match TRBD2. Germline CDR1 is SGHDN and CDR2 is FVKESK. The CDR3 is 15 amino acids. V lost 4 bases, J lost 5 bases, and 7 bases stayed unmatched. The CDR3 loop is CASSPRTSGVETQYF. The CDR3 DNA reads as TGTGCCAGCAGCCCTAGAACTAGCGGGGTCGAGACCCAGTACTTC. Full variable domain (rest looked up from reference TRBV14 and TRBJ2-5): EAGVTQFPSHSVIEKGQTVTLRCDPISGHDNLYWYRRVMGKEIKFLLHFVKESKQDESGMPNNRFLAERTGGTYSTLKVQPAELEDSGVYFCASSPRTSGVETQYFGPGTRLLVL.

CDR3 bases: TGTGCCAGCTCACCACCCGGATTTAGCTCCTACGAGCAGTACTTC. Its protein is CASSPPGFSSYEQYF. This rearrangement joins TRBV18 to TRBJ2-7; the D is unclear. This CDR3 has 15 residues. Germline V gene data show CDR1 as KGHSH and CDR2 as LQKENI. Trimming took 0 bases from V and 0 from J, leaving 9 bases between them.

The table lists this clonotype with a few counts. As DNA, the CDR3 is TGTGCCAGCAGCTTAGGGGCAGGGGGCGCGATATACGAGCAGTACTTC. This codes for CASSLGAGGAIYEQYF. The chain recombines TRBV11-2 with TRBJ2-7; 8 positions match TRBD1. V lost 1 base to trimming and J lost 4 bases; unmatched junction nucleotides: 9. Germline CDR1 reads SGHAT; CDR2 reads FQNNGV. The CDR3 is made up of 16 amino acids.

This sequence joins TRBV29-1 and TRBJ1-2, with 10 bases identical to TRBD1. With V trimmed by 7 bases and J by 8 bases, 10 bases remained unmatched. CDR3 length: 13 amino acids. CDR1 and CDR2 from the germline V gene are SQVTM and ANQGSEA. The CDR3 DNA reads as TGCAGCGCGAGACAGACAGGGGGCGGAGGCTACACCTTC. It codes for CSARQTGGGGYTF.

The chain recombines TRBV7-6 with TRBJ1-1; tentative D call: TRBD1 (5 bases). The germline V gene encodes CDR1 SGHVS and CDR2 FNYEAQ. The germline V and J ends were trimmed by 7 bases and 1 base, with 13 bases remaining between them. This CDR3 has 14 amino acids. In DNA form, the CDR3 reads TGTGCCAGCACCCAGGGAGGGAGGAACACTGAAGCTTTCTTT. Amino acid sequence: CASTQGGRNTEAFF.

The rearrangement links TRBV5-1 to TRBJ2-7; the D gene is possibly TRBD2 (6 bases). Germline CDR1 and CDR2: SGHRS and YFSETQ. This CDR3 has 15 amino acids. The V gene lost 7 bases and the J gene lost 2 bases, with 19 bases spanning the gap. The CDR3 here is CASRGTGPHAYEQYF. CDR3 coding DNA: TGCGCCAGCCGGGGGACGGGACCTCATGCCTACGAGCAGTACTTC.

The gene calls are TRBV20-1 and TRBJ2-3; D perhaps matches TRBD2 (7 bases). The CDR3 is 15 residues long. The V and J ends lost 6 bases and 2 bases respectively, with 18 bases between them. The germline CDR1 and CDR2 sequences are DFQATT and SNEGSKA (reference sequence). DNA for the CDR3: TGCAGTGCCCCGAGGGGGGGCGGGGACACAGATACGCAGTATTTT. This translates into CSAPRGGGDTDTQYF.

V and J are TRBV10-1 and TRBJ1-1, with a possible D match to TRBD1 (5 bases). Germline V gene lookup returns CDR1 WNHNN and CDR2 SYGVQD (reference sequence). V was pared by 2 bases and J by 4 bases, with 8 bases between. The CDR3 totals 13 residues. The CDR3 DNA reads as TGCGCCAGCAGTGAGACAGGACTCACTGAAGCTTTCTTT. This gives the protein CASSETGLTEAFF.

This chain links TRBV19 with TRBJ1-3; a weak D match, TRBD1 (5 bases). Germline V gene data show CDR1 as LNHDA and CDR2 as SQIVND (reference sequence). The CDR3 is made up of 15 amino acids. V lost 9 bases and J 0 bases, leaving 15 bases between the germline ends. The CDR3 reads CASKRDGASGNTIYF. In nucleotides, the CDR3 is TGTGCCAGCAAAAGGGACGGGGCCTCTGGAAACACCATATATTTT.